Here is one T cell receptor (beta chain) with its context. Its antigen is not known. Assay: immunoSEQ multiplex PCR; the TCRdb copy retains only in-frame clones and omits some. This sample yields about 27,000 clones, of which about 85% are seen a single time; around an eighth belongs to the top ten. Deletions cut 0 bases from V and 6 bases from J, with 7 bases between. This CDR3 is built from 12 residues. Germline V gene data show CDR1 as SGDLS and CDR2 as YYNGEE. The sample belongs to a study of T cells in localized non-small cell lung cancer. Whole-study results and caveats: Longer overall survival was seen with higher T cell density measured in blood. A median approximately 57 of the top 100 tumor clones appeared in adjacent lung. Uninvolved nearby lung showed the greatest T cell clonality, exceeding that found in tumor.

The V call is TRBV9, the J call TRBJ2-7, with D unclear. This TCR came from a female donor of 60 years or more with stage II squamous cell lung carcinoma. Sequenced here: peripheral blood, sampled before any cancer treatment. CDR3 sequence: CASSVDGFEQYF. CDR3 coding DNA: TGTGCCAGCAGCGTAGACGGCTTCGAGCAGTACTTC.